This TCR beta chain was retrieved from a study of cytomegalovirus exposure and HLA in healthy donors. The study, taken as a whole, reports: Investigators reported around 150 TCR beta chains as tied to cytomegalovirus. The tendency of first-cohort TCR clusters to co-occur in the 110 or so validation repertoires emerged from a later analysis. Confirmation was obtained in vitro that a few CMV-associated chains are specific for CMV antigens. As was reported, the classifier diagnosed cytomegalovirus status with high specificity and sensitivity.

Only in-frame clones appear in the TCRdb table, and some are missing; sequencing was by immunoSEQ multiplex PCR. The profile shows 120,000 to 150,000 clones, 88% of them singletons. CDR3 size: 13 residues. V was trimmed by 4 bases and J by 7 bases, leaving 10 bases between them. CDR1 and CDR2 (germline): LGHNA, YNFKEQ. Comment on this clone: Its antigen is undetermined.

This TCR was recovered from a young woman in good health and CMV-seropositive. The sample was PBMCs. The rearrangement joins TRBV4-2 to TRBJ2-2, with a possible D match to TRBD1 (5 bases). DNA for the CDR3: TGTGCCAGCAGCCCGTATCAGGGCGGGGAGCTGTTTTTT. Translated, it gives CASSPYQGGELFF.